The clone carrying this T cell receptor (beta chain) was seen more than once but under ten times. The sample belongs to a study of T cells in Graves' hyperthyroidism and ophthalmopathy. Study background: Upon initial diagnosis and before any treatment, peripheral blood was collected.

CDR3 size: 15 residues. V dropped 3 bases and J dropped 2 bases, with 14 bases sitting between them. In germline, CDR1 is DFQATT, CDR2 SNEGSKA (reference sequence). RNA transcripts served as the template for amplifying TCR beta CDR3 regions. With the HTBI primer set, the TCR CDR3 went through a first round of RT-PCR. TCRdb re-called the multiplex PCR reads with MiXCR, one entry per CDR3 protein. Of 700,000 to 850,000 distinct CDR3 sequences detected, roughly a third appear once; the ten largest clones hold around 30%. Stable disease denoted Graves' hyperthyroidism without ophthalmopathy progression within 18 months. Exclusion followed for patients with uncontrolled infection, other autoimmune disease, pregnancy or lactation.

This receptor was obtained from a middle-aged woman with Graves' hyperthyroidism. The material sequenced was blood. The rearrangement joins TRBV20-1 to TRBJ1-5; D is possibly TRBD1 (6 bases). The CDR3 nucleotides are TGCAGTGCTAGCCTCGGGGGGCTTGGCAATCAGCCCCAGCATTTT. Residues: CSASLGGLGNQPQHF.